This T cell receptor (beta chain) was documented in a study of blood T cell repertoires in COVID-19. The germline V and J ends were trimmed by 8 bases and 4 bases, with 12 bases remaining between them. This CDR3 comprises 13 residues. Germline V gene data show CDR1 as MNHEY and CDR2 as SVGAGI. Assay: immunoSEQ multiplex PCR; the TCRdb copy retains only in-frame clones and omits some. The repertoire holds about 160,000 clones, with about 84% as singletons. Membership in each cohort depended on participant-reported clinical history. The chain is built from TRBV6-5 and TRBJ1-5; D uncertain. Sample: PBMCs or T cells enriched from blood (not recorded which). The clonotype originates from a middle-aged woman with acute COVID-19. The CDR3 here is CASGKGVNQPQHF. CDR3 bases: TGTGCCAGCGGAAAGGGAGTGAATCAGCCCCAGCATTTT.